This T cell receptor (beta chain) was captured in a study of response to subunit inactivated influenza vaccine. Regarding the study as a whole: It was suggested by the authors that few new T cells are recruited by each seasonal influenza vaccination.

Via MiXCR, TCRdb re-called the RT-PCR reads, giving one row per CDR3 protein. Found here are hundreds of thousands of distinct CDR3 sequences, approximately 15% of them singletons; the top ten hold around 7%. This clonotype came up many times. The antigen is not known. The sequencing used PBMCs from blood, collected around two weeks before vaccination. This TCR derives from a man aged 50-59 years who received an inactivated influenza vaccine.

The CDR3 region is CASSLGTQRVYEQYF. The CDR3 DNA sequence: TGTGCCAGCAGCTTGGGGACTCAAAGGGTCTACGAGCAGTACTTC. The chain is built from TRBV7-2 and TRBJ2-7; a possible D gene is TRBD2 (6 bases). V was cut by 3 bases and J by 3 bases, with 15 bases left in between. Per the germline V gene, CDR1 is SGHTA and CDR2 is FQGNSA. This CDR3 spans 15 amino acids.